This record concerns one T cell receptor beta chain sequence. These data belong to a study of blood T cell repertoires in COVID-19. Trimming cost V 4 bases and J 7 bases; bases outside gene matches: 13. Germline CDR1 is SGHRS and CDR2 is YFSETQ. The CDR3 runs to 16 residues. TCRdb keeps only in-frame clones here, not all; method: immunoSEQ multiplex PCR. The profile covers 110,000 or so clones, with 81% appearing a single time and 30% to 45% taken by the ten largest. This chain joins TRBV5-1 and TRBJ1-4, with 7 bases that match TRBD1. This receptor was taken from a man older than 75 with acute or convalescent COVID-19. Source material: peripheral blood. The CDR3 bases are TGCGCCAGCAGCGACCAGACAGGGCCCCATGGTGAAAAACTGTTTTTT. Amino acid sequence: CASSDQTGPHGEKLFF.